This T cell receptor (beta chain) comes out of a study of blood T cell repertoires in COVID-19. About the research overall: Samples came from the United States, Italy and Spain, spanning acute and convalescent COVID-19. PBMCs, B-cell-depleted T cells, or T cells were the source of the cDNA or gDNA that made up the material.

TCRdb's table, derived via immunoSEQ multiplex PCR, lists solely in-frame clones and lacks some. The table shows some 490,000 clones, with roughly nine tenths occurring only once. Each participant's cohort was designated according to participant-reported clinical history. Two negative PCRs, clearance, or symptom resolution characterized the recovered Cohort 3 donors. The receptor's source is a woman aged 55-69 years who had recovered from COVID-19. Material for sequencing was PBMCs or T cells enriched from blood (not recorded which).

CDR3 protein: CASSERLGQGSYEQYF. CDR3 in DNA: TGCGCCAGCAGTGAGCGGTTGGGGCAGGGGTCCTACGAGCAGTACTTC. The rearrangement uses TRBV10-2 and TRBJ2-7; possibly TRBD1 for D (6 bases). V was pared by 2 bases and J by 1 base, with 15 bases between. The CDR3 length is 16 residues. Germline CDR1 is WSHSY and CDR2 is SAAADI.